The 32 T cell receptor beta chains below were found in one sample sequenced in a study of tumor and adjacent non-tumor tissue in lung cancer. RNA was extracted from bulk tissue without any cell sorting. More than 3 cm separated this lung sample from the edge of the tumor. The library came from three nested PCR rounds adapted from ARM-PCR protocols. Each CDR3 protein gets one entry after TCRdb re-called the multiplex PCR reads with MiXCR. The sample has 100,000 or so distinct CDR3 sequences, roughly 60% seen once. Sample: distant non-tumor lung tissue. The receptors were sampled from a man aged 30-40 years with non-small cell lung cancer.

Concerning this clonotype itself: One end of the junction varies from germline; a read error may be responsible. This chain uses TRBV11-2 with TRBJ2-2, with D perhaps given as TRBD1 or TRBD2 (5 bases each). The CDR3 runs to 13 residues. CDR1 and CDR2 (germline): SGHAT, FQNNGV. CDR3 in amino acids: CASSLVRFRELSF. CDR3 nucleotide sequence: TGTGCCAGCAGCTTAGTTAGGTTCAGGGAGCTGTCTTTT.

With respect to this clonotype: It is likely a read error, because the conserved phenylalanine at the end of the CDR3 is missing. This chain links TRBV5-4 with TRBJ1-1, with 10 bases fitting TRBD1. Trimming removed 5 bases from V and 6 bases from J; junction bases left unmatched: 7. CDR1 and CDR2 (germline): SGHNT, YYREEE (reference sequence). The CDR3 extends over 14 amino acids. This CDR3 reads CASSLTGGPAEAFS. The CDR3 DNA reads as TGTGCCAGCAGTTTGACAGGGGGCCCGGCTGAAGCTTTCTCT.

The chain recombines TRBV4-3 with TRBJ1-2; 8 bases agree with TRBD1. The CDR3 spans 15 residues. The germline V gene has CDR1 LGHNA and CDR2 YSLEER. V gave up 2 bases and J gave up 10 bases; unmatched junction bases: 12. The CDR3 region is CASSQSPGGGYNYTF. The CDR3 nucleotides read TGCGCCAGCAGCCAATCTCCAGGGGGCGGCTATAACTACACCTTC.

Turning to this clonotype: The conserved phenylalanine or tryptophan normally closing the CDR3 is absent here, so this likely arose from a read error. The chain couples TRBV12-3 or TRBV12-4 to TRBJ2-7; 9 nucleotides match TRBD1. The CDR3 spans 15 residues. CDR3 coding DNA: TGTGTCAGCAGTGCAGGACAGGGGACCACCTACGAGCAGTACTCC. It codes for CVSSAGQGTTYEQYS.

This clonotype was seen a handful of times. Germline is not matched at one junction end, which may reflect a read error. V is TRBV29-1 and J is TRBJ2-7, with D perhaps matching TRBD1 or TRBD2 (5 bases each). Germline CDR1 reads SQVTM; CDR2 reads ANQGSEA. CDR3 size: 12 residues. Written as DNA, the CDR3 is TGCAGTGTTGAAGTGGGGGTATACGAGCAGTACTTC. Translating it yields CSVEVGVYEQYF.

In regard to this clonotype: Since the CDR3 does not end with the conserved phenylalanine or tryptophan, this likely comes from a read error. V is TRBV20-1 and J is TRBJ2-1; 7 bases line up with TRBD1. This CDR3 region has 16 residues. Trimming removed 8 bases from V and 6 bases from J; junction bases left unmatched: 19. Germline loops: CDR1 DFQATT, CDR2 SNEGSKA (reference sequence). CDR3 coding DNA: TGCAGTTCCTTGAGATTCGATAGGGGGCGCGTCAATGAGCAGTTCTCC. Its translation: CSSLRFDRGRVNEQFS.

On this clonotype itself: At one end, the junction sequence differs from germline, possibly due to a read error. The chain employs TRBV4-1 and TRBJ2-1; weak D call: TRBD2 (5 bases). Germline V gene data show CDR1 as MGHRA and CDR2 as YSYEKL. CDR3 size: 15 residues. The CDR3 protein is CVSTQGSWTGNEQFF. CDR3 DNA: TGCGTCAGCACCCAAGGTTCCTGGACGGGGAATGAGCAGTTCTTC.

The chain links TRBV11-1 to TRBJ2-4, with D perhaps matching TRBD1 (5 bases). The CDR3 has 16 amino acids. V lost 8 bases and J lost 2, with 19 bases in between. Germline CDR1 and CDR2: SGHAT and FQDESV (reference sequence). The CDR3 bases are TGTGCCAGCGTGTACTCAGGCAGGGCGACCAAAAACATTCAGTACTTC. It specifies CASVYSGRATKNIQYF.

Ten or more counts support this clonotype. The chain links TRBV29-1 to TRBJ1-5; TRBD1 might be the D (5 bases). The CDR3 spans 12 residues. V lost 1 base and J lost 7, with 8 bases in between. Germline V gene lookup returns CDR1 SQVTM and CDR2 ANQGSEA. CDR3 region: CSVEGEGQPQHF. CDR3 coding DNA: TGCAGCGTTGAAGGGGAGGGGCAGCCCCAGCATTTT.

Notes on this clonotype: One end of the junction varies from germline; a read error may be responsible. The chain uses TRBV4-1 and TRBJ1-3; D unresolved. The CDR3 spans 15 residues. Per germline, CDR1 MGHRA and CDR2 YSYEKL. CDR3 in amino acids: CASNQDDGDRNTIYF. The CDR3 region has the DNA TGCGCCAGCAACCAAGACGACGGGGATCGAAACACCATATATTTT.

This clonotype was counted between two and nine times. The chain combines TRBV19 with TRBJ2-2; 9 nucleotides align to TRBD1. Germline values: CDR1 LNHDA, CDR2 SQIVND (reference sequence). This CDR3 spans 15 amino acids. V lost 1 base to trimming and J lost 4 bases; unmatched junction nucleotides: 1. This CDR3 reads CASSIGTGVTGELFF. CDR3 DNA: TGTGCCAGTAGTATAGGGACAGGGGTCACCGGGGAGCTGTTTTTT.

The sample holds one count of this clonotype. The junction shows a germline mismatch at one end, possibly a read error. The chain joins TRBV12-3 or TRBV12-4 to TRBJ2-6; D assignment may be TRBD1 or TRBD2 (5 bases each). The CDR3 is 15 residues long. CDR3 DNA: TGTGCAATCAGTCCCCAGGGACCTGGGGCCAACGTCATGACTTTC. Translation gives CAISPQGPGANVMTF.

Many counts were recorded for this clonotype. Possible read error: a much larger clone is one base away. This rearrangement joins TRBV11-2 to TRBJ2-1, with D unclear. Per the germline V gene, CDR1 is SGHAT and CDR2 is FQNNGV. Deletions cut 6 bases from V and 1 base from J, with 13 bases between. The CDR3 totals 15 residues. The CDR3 spells CASRALRRSYNEQFF. Here the CDR3 DNA reads TGTGCCAGCAGGGCTCTTCGGAGATCCTACAATGAGCAGTTCTTC. Together with reference TRBV11-2 and TRBJ2-1, the CDR3 gives the full variable domain: EAGVAQSPRYKIIEKRQSVAFWCNPISGHATLYWYQQILGQGPKLLIQFQNNGVVDDSQLPKDRFSAERLKGVDSTLKIQPAKLEDSAVYLCASRALRRSYNEQFFGPGTRLTVL.

The rearrangement links TRBV7-2 to TRBJ2-7; 8 nucleotides line up with TRBD2. The V gene's germline CDR1 is SGHTA and CDR2 FQGNSA. CDR3 length equals 14 residues. V was pared by 7 bases and J by 3 bases, with 8 bases of the junction left unmatched. The CDR3 sequence is CASTCGGNYYEQYF. The CDR3 region has the DNA TGTGCCAGCACTTGCGGGGGGAACTACTACGAGCAGTACTTC.

CDR3 residues: CASSQNRDRAGNEQFF. CDR3 DNA sequence: TGTGCCAGCAGCCAAAATCGGGACAGGGCGGGGAATGAGCAGTTCTTC. The rearrangement uses TRBV11-1 and TRBJ2-1; 9 positions match TRBD1. Trimming at V came to 5 bases and at J to 7 bases, leaving 12 bases not matched to a gene. Germline CDR1 is SGHAT and CDR2 is FQDESV (reference sequence). This CDR3 has 16 residues.

To note about this clonotype: The junction departs from the called germline gene at one end, perhaps through a read error. CDR3 sequence reads: CTSSPETTDTQYF. Here the CDR3 DNA reads TGTACCAGCAGCCCCGAGACCACAGATACGCAGTATTTT. V usage is TRBV11-1 and J usage is TRBJ2-3; D is uncertain. Germline assignment: CDR1 SGHAT and CDR2 FQDESV (reference sequence). The length of the CDR3 is 13 residues.

The chain is built from TRBV20-1 and TRBJ2-3, with TRBD2 matching over 7 bases. The CDR3 totals 14 residues. CDR1 is DFQATT, CDR2 SNEGSKA, per germline (reference sequence). This CDR3 is CNAVGGLVLDTRYF. The CDR3 nucleotides are TGCAATGCGGTAGGCGGACTAGTTCTAGATACCCGGTATTTT.

Comment on this clonotype: A read error is possible here, since a much larger clone lies one base away. The chain uses TRBV12-3 or TRBV12-4 and TRBJ2-1, with D unclear. This CDR3 contains 13 residues. Deletions cut 5 bases from V and 8 bases from J, with 13 bases between. In DNA form, the CDR3 reads TGTGCCAGCAGTGGGTTAGCTGTGGATGAGCAGTTCTTC. It translates to CASSGLAVDEQFF.

On this clonotype: Mismatch with germline at one junction end may stem from a read error. This rearrangement joins TRBV20-1 to TRBJ2-2, with 10 bases that match TRBD2. The CDR3 contains 17 residues. From germline, CDR1 is DFQATT and CDR2 SNEGSKA (reference sequence). The CDR3: CSARPNRLAGETEELFF. DNA of the CDR3: TGCAGTGCTAGACCCAACCGTCTAGCGGGAGAGACCGAGGAGCTGTTTTTT.

V gene TRBV11-2 combines with J gene TRBJ2-7; D might be TRBD1 (7 bases). V was clipped by 5 bases and J by 2 bases, with 19 bases between them. Germline CDR1 reads SGHAT; CDR2 reads FQNNGV. The CDR3 runs to 16 residues. The CDR3, as DNA: TGTGCCAGCAGCCGGAGGGGGCTAGGGCCCCCCTACGAGCAGTACTTC. This codes for CASSRRGLGPPYEQYF.

As to this clonotype: This may stem from a read error, because a much larger clone lies one nucleotide away. The V and J genes are TRBV14 and TRBJ1-1, with D uncertain. The CDR3 consists of 16 residues. Germline loops: CDR1 SGHDN, CDR2 FVKESK. Written as DNA, the CDR3 is TGTGCCAGCAGCCACTCTATTCTGGTTTTGAACATTGAAGCTTTCTTT. Amino acid sequence: CASSHSILVLNIEAFF.

In the case of this clonotype: The CDR3 carries no conserved terminal phenylalanine or tryptophan, so it likely arises from a read error. The DNA is omitted, as the CDR3 cannot be located on it reliably, and the CDR3 follows TCRdb's listing. The chain links TRBV6-5 to TRBJ2-1; the table calls TRBD2, which could not be checked here. CDR1 is MNHEY and CDR2 is SVGAGI in the germline V gene. The CDR3 extends over 13 residues, inclusive of both ends. The CDR3 region is CASSLSGPNEQLI.

Points on this clonotype: One junction end does not reproduce the germline sequence, and a read error may be involved. The chain recombines TRBV4-3 with TRBJ1-4; no firm D call. Germline V gene sequence: CDR1 LGHNA, CDR2 YSLEER. The CDR3 is 15 residues long. CDR3 amino acids: CASSATLGWSEKLFF. The CDR3 DNA reads as TGCGCAAGCAGTGCTACCCTCGGGTGGAGCGAAAAACTGTTTTTT.

This chain links TRBV11-1 with TRBJ2-4, with D uncertain. The V and J ends lost 11 bases and 8 bases respectively, with 22 bases between them. The CDR3 covers 14 residues. CDR1 SGHAT and CDR2 FQDESV come from the germline V gene (reference sequence). The chain's CDR3 is CAVSTGRLPYIQYF. CDR3 in DNA: TGTGCCGTCAGTACCGGAAGGCTTCCCTACATTCAGTACTTC.

The CDR3 DNA sequence: TGTGCCAGCAGCACGGACTCCCAAGTACCTTTCGTTGAGCAGTTCTTC. Translated, it gives CASSTDSQVPFVEQFF. The J gene is TRBJ2-1, the V gene TRBV11-2; D is perhaps TRBD2 (5 bases). Germline V gene lookup returns CDR1 SGHAT and CDR2 FQNNGV. The V end was cut by 5 bases, the J end by 9 bases, with 23 bases between. CDR3 length: 16 residues.

On this clonotype: It is likely a read error, because the conserved phenylalanine at the end of the CDR3 is missing. V is TRBV10-1 and J is TRBJ2-1; 7 positions agree with TRBD2. Germline assignment: CDR1 WNHNN and CDR2 SYGVQD (reference sequence). The CDR3 contains 14 residues. CDR3 residues: CASSKSQRGNEQFC. CDR3 coding DNA: TGCGCCAGCAGTAAGTCTCAGCGGGGCAATGAGCAGTTCTGC.

The V call is TRBV4-1, the J call TRBJ2-3, with 7 bases aligning to TRBD1. Germline V gene data show CDR1 as MGHRA and CDR2 as YSYEKL. V lost 4 bases and J lost 6; bases outside the gene matches: 13. This CDR3 is 16 amino acids long. The CDR3 protein is CASSPGAGGVPDTQYF. The CDR3 DNA sequence: TGCGCCAGCAGCCCCGGGGCAGGGGGAGTCCCCGATACGCAGTATTTT.

CDR3 residues: CSAKKFIGPEAFF. For the CDR3, the DNA is TGCAGTGCTAAGAAGTTTATAGGGCCTGAAGCTTTCTTT. This chain joins TRBV20-1 and TRBJ1-1; D ambiguous. In germline, CDR1 is DFQATT, CDR2 SNEGSKA (reference sequence). The V end lost 4 bases, the J end lost 6 bases, and 15 bases lay between the germline ends. The CDR3 is 13 amino acids.

On this clonotype: At one of its ends the junction is not consistent with the germline gene, which may arise from a read error. The chain carries TRBV11-2 and TRBJ2-7; D might be TRBD1 or TRBD2, each matching 5 bases. The CDR3 is 15 residues long. The germline CDR1 and CDR2 sequences are SGHAT and FQNNGV. CDR3 protein: CASTLGGATSYEQYF. The CDR3 DNA follows: TGTGCCAGTACTCTTGGGGGTGCGACGTCCTACGAGCAGTATTTC.

In regard to this clonotype: This sequence may be a read error, since a much larger clone differs from it by one base. This chain links TRBV21-1 with TRBJ1-2. TRBV21-1 is tagged as a pseudogene. This CDR3 is built from 15 residues. The DNA of the CDR3 is TGTGCCAGCACCCAGCCGGAGGGAGGGACTGATGGCTACACCTTC. Translating it yields CASTQPEGGTDGYTF.

This chain uses TRBV11-2 with TRBJ2-3; D not resolved. CDR1 is SGHAT, CDR2 FQNNGV, per germline. The CDR3 has 11 amino acids. This chain's CDR3 is CVSSYLDTQYF. CDR3 in DNA: TGTGTAAGCAGCTACTTAGATACGCAGTATTTT. Full variable domain (missing parts from reference TRBV11-2 and TRBJ2-3): EAGVAQSPRYKIIEKRQSVAFWCNPISGHATLYWYQQILGQGPKLLIQFQNNGVVDDSQLPKDRFSAERLKGVDSTLKIQPAKLEDSAVYLCVSSYLDTQYFGPGTRLTVL.

To note about this clonotype: This may stem from a read error, because a much larger clone lies one nucleotide away. CDR3 DNA sequence: TGTGCCAGCAATGAAGGGGACACCGGGGAGCTGTTTTTT. It translates to CASNEGDTGELFF. V usage is TRBV6-1 and J usage is TRBJ2-2, with D tentatively TRBD1 (5 bases). The CDR3 is 13 amino acids. Germline CDR1 reads MNHNS; CDR2 reads SASEGT.